Listed below are T cell receptor beta chains from one sample, sequenced in a study of cytomegalovirus exposure and HLA in healthy donors. Sequencing used immunoSEQ multiplex PCR; TCRdb keeps in-frame clones, though not all of them. Here the sample spans approximately 130,000 clones, roughly four fifths being singletons. The sample was PBMCs. The receptors were sampled from a woman aged 40-49 years in good health and CMV-seropositive. The CDR3 runs from the conserved cysteine through the conserved F or W. D genes are given only for firm matches. Some rows mark clone size as missing; the rest say once, few, many or name a class of expanded clone.

j_call: TRBJ1-1
clone_size: .
d_call: .
v_call: TRBV7-3
cdr3_aa: CASSLDTNTEAFF
cdr3_nt: TGTGCCAGCAGCTTAGACACGAACACTGAAGCTTTCTTT

j_call: TRBJ2-2
clone_size: .
d_call: .
v_call: TRBV2
cdr3_aa: CASRDRTTGAGELFF
cdr3_nt: TGTGCCAGCAGAGATCGGACAACAGGTGCCGGGGAGCTGTTTTTT

j_call: TRBJ2-3
clone_size: .
d_call: TRBD2
v_call: TRBV19
cdr3_aa: CASSTLAGVSTDTQYF
cdr3_nt: TGTGCCAGTAGTACTCTAGCGGGAGTTAGCACAGATACGCAGTATTTT

j_call: TRBJ2-1
clone_size: .
d_call: TRBD1
v_call: TRBV28
cdr3_aa: CASRPPGQGSYNEQFF
cdr3_nt: TGTGCCAGCAGACCACCGGGACAGGGATCCTACAATGAGCAGTTCTTC

j_call: TRBJ1-5
clone_size: .
d_call: .
v_call: TRBV30
cdr3_aa: CAWGGHPSNQPQHF
cdr3_nt: TGTGCCTGGGGCGGACATCCAAGCAATCAGCCCCAGCATTTT

j_call: TRBJ2-7
clone_size: .
d_call: .
v_call: TRBV5-1
cdr3_aa: CASRTGTPPEQYF
cdr3_nt: TGCGCCAGCAGAACCGGGACACCGCCCGAGCAGTACTTC

j_call: TRBJ1-5
clone_size: .
d_call: .
v_call: TRBV30
cdr3_aa: CAWTNGQRNQPQHF
cdr3_nt: TGTGCCTGGACGAACGGACAGAGAAATCAGCCCCAGCATTTT

j_call: TRBJ2-7
clone_size: .
d_call: .
v_call: TRBV11-3
cdr3_aa: CASSLESGEQYF
cdr3_nt: TGTGCCAGCAGCTTAGAGTCGGGAGAGCAGTACTTC

j_call: TRBJ1-1
clone_size: once
d_call: .
v_call: TRBV7-2
cdr3_aa: CASSLGTWATEAFF
cdr3_nt: TGTGCCAGCAGCTTAGGTACATGGGCAACTGAAGCTTTCTTT

j_call: TRBJ2-3
clone_size: few
d_call: .
v_call: TRBV28
cdr3_aa: CASSFEGTDTQYF
cdr3_nt: TGTGCCAGCAGTTTTGAGGGCACAGATACGCAGTATTTT

j_call: TRBJ2-1
clone_size: .
d_call: .
v_call: TRBV7-6
cdr3_aa: CASSLGLGGQLNNEQFF
cdr3_nt: TGTGCCAGCAGCTTAGGATTGGGGGGACAGCTAAACAATGAGCAGTTCTTC

j_call: TRBJ2-7
clone_size: .
d_call: .
v_call: TRBV15
cdr3_aa: CATSRGQKSYEQYF
cdr3_nt: TGTGCCACCAGCAGGGGACAAAAATCCTACGAGCAGTACTTC

j_call: TRBJ2-3
clone_size: .
d_call: TRBD2
v_call: TRBV11-2
cdr3_aa: CASSPGTSNTDTQYF
cdr3_nt: TGTGCCAGCAGCCCCGGGACTAGCAACACAGATACGCAGTATTTT

j_call: TRBJ2-1
clone_size: .
d_call: TRBD2
v_call: TRBV7-6
cdr3_aa: CASRTLAGPFDEQFF
cdr3_nt: TGTGCCAGCAGAACTCTAGCGGGACCCTTTGATGAGCAGTTCTTC

j_call: TRBJ2-7
clone_size: large
d_call: TRBD1
v_call: TRBV4-3
cdr3_aa: CASSHRTGREPYF
cdr3_nt: TGCGCCAGCAGCCACCGGACAGGGCGGGAACCGTACTTC

j_call: TRBJ2-6
clone_size: .
d_call: .
v_call: TRBV30
cdr3_aa: CAWSVGGVAGANVLTF
cdr3_nt: TGTGCCTGGAGTGTCGGCGGGGTGGCAGGGGCCAACGTCCTGACTTTC

j_call: TRBJ2-1
clone_size: .
d_call: .
v_call: TRBV13
cdr3_aa: CASSSSLQHEQFF
cdr3_nt: TGTGCCAGCAGCTCCTCACTACAACATGAGCAGTTCTTC

j_call: TRBJ1-1
clone_size: .
d_call: .
v_call: TRBV9
cdr3_aa: CASSPGWPDNTEAFF
cdr3_nt: TGTGCCAGCAGCCCCGGGTGGCCGGATAACACTGAAGCTTTCTTT

j_call: TRBJ1-3
clone_size: .
d_call: .
v_call: TRBV7-3
cdr3_aa: CASSLAGPSSGNTIYF
cdr3_nt: TGTGCCAGCAGCCTAGCGGGACCGAGCTCTGGAAACACCATATATTTT

j_call: TRBJ2-7
clone_size: .
d_call: TRBD2
v_call: TRBV5-1
cdr3_aa: CASSRTSGGGEQYF
cdr3_nt: TGCGCCAGCAGCCGGACTAGCGGGGGAGGCGAGCAGTACTTC

j_call: TRBJ2-5
clone_size: few
d_call: TRBD2
v_call: TRBV28
cdr3_aa: CASSLSLAGQETQYF
cdr3_nt: TGTGCCAGCAGTTTGTCACTAGCGGGCCAAGAGACCCAGTACTTC

j_call: TRBJ1-2
clone_size: once
d_call: .
v_call: TRBV2
cdr3_aa: CASSDYNYGYTF
cdr3_nt: TGTGCCAGCAGCGACTATAACTATGGCTACACCTTC

j_call: TRBJ1-4
clone_size: .
d_call: .
v_call: TRBV7-7
cdr3_aa: CASSRPHGEDEKLFF
cdr3_nt: TGTGCTAGCAGCCGACCCCACGGGGAGGATGAAAAACTGTTTTTT

j_call: TRBJ2-7
clone_size: .
d_call: .
v_call: TRBV4-1
cdr3_aa: CASSQDRDYEQYF
cdr3_nt: TGCGCCAGCAGCCAAGACAGGGACTACGAGCAGTACTTC

j_call: TRBJ2-7
clone_size: .
d_call: TRBD1
v_call: TRBV10-1
cdr3_aa: CASSSGTGWNEQYF
cdr3_nt: TGCGCCAGCAGTTCCGGGACAGGGTGGAACGAGCAGTACTTC

j_call: TRBJ2-7
clone_size: .
d_call: TRBD2
v_call: TRBV2
cdr3_aa: CASSYRGLAGEGEQYF
cdr3_nt: TGTGCCAGCAGTTACCGGGGACTAGCGGGCGAGGGTGAGCAGTACTTC

j_call: TRBJ2-3
clone_size: .
d_call: .
v_call: TRBV30
cdr3_aa: CAWSDRFITDTQYF
cdr3_nt: TGTGCCTGGAGTGACAGGTTTATCACAGATACGCAGTATTTT

j_call: TRBJ2-7
clone_size: .
d_call: TRBD1
v_call: TRBV2
cdr3_aa: CASSTDRGSYEQYF
cdr3_nt: TGTGCCAGCAGTACGGACAGGGGGTCCTACGAGCAGTACTTC

j_call: TRBJ2-1
clone_size: few
d_call: .
v_call: TRBV10-1
cdr3_aa: CASSDRDEQFF
cdr3_nt: TGCGCCAGCAGTGACAGGGATGAGCAGTTCTTC

j_call: TRBJ1-2
clone_size: once
d_call: .
v_call: TRBV5-1
cdr3_aa: CASSPGTLTNYGYTF
cdr3_nt: TGCGCCAGCAGCCCCGGGACACTTACTAACTATGGCTACACCTTC

j_call: TRBJ1-1
clone_size: .
d_call: TRBD1
v_call: TRBV5-1
cdr3_aa: CASSIKPTGSEGLGTEAFF
cdr3_nt: TGCGCCAGCAGCATAAAACCGACAGGGTCTGAAGGTTTGGGCACTGAAGCTTTCTTT

j_call: TRBJ1-1
clone_size: .
d_call: TRBD1
v_call: TRBV9
cdr3_aa: CASSVSGTGKSEAFF
cdr3_nt: TGTGCCAGCAGCGTATCGGGGACAGGAAAAAGTGAAGCTTTCTTT

j_call: TRBJ1-2
clone_size: .
d_call: .
v_call: TRBV29-1
cdr3_aa: CSVEDSGTNCGYTF
cdr3_nt: TGCAGCGTGGAGGACAGCGGAACTAACTGTGGCTACACCTTC

j_call: TRBJ1-1
clone_size: .
d_call: .
v_call: TRBV9
cdr3_aa: CASSVDRNTEAFF
cdr3_nt: TGTGCCAGCAGCGTCGACAGGAACACTGAAGCTTTCTTT

j_call: TRBJ2-5
clone_size: .
d_call: .
v_call: TRBV19
cdr3_aa: CASTNSGRGKTQYF
cdr3_nt: TGTGCCAGTACCAACTCAGGGCGAGGAAAGACCCAGTACTTC

j_call: TRBJ1-1
clone_size: .
d_call: TRBD1
v_call: TRBV5-1
cdr3_aa: CASSMGQGTEAFF
cdr3_nt: TGCGCCAGCAGCATGGGACAGGGCACTGAAGCTTTCTTT

j_call: TRBJ2-1
clone_size: once
d_call: TRBD2
v_call: TRBV2
cdr3_aa: CASSAGLARNEQFF
cdr3_nt: TGTGCCAGCAGTGCGGGACTAGCGAGAAATGAGCAGTTCTTC

j_call: TRBJ2-2
clone_size: .
d_call: TRBD1
v_call: TRBV7-9
cdr3_aa: CASSNPGQGAPGELFF
cdr3_nt: TGTGCCAGCAGCAATCCGGGGCAGGGGGCGCCCGGGGAGCTGTTTTTT

j_call: TRBJ1-6
clone_size: once
d_call: .
v_call: TRBV15
cdr3_aa: CATSRDRALNSPLHF
cdr3_nt: TGTGCCACCAGCAGAGACAGGGCCCTTAATTCACCCCTCCACTTT

j_call: TRBJ2-3
clone_size: once
d_call: .
v_call: TRBV7-6
cdr3_aa: CASSLGTFTDTQYF
cdr3_nt: TGTGCCAGCAGCTTAGGGACATTCACAGATACGCAGTATTTT

j_call: TRBJ1-5
clone_size: .
d_call: .
v_call: TRBV18
cdr3_aa: CASSPPGGEPQHF
cdr3_nt: TGTGCCAGCTCACCACCGGGAGGGGAGCCCCAGCATTTT

j_call: TRBJ2-3
clone_size: .
d_call: TRBD2
v_call: TRBV18
cdr3_aa: CASSPGLAGVRTDTQYF
cdr3_nt: TGTGCCAGCTCCCCCGGACTAGCGGGAGTTCGCACAGATACGCAGTATTTT

j_call: TRBJ2-1
clone_size: .
d_call: .
v_call: TRBV7-8
cdr3_aa: CASSYPGGYNEQFF
cdr3_nt: TGTGCCAGCAGCTACCCCGGAGGCTACAATGAGCAGTTCTTC

j_call: TRBJ1-1
clone_size: .
d_call: .
v_call: TRBV5-1
cdr3_aa: CASSLEGSILSMNTEAFF
cdr3_nt: TGCGCCAGCAGCTTGGAGGGGTCAATCCTTTCCATGAACACTGAAGCTTTCTTT

j_call: TRBJ2-5
clone_size: .
d_call: .
v_call: TRBV15
cdr3_aa: CATSRPGRERETQYF
cdr3_nt: TGTGCCACCAGCAGACCGGGCCGGGAGAGGGAGACCCAGTACTTC

j_call: TRBJ2-3
clone_size: .
d_call: TRBD2
v_call: TRBV19
cdr3_aa: CASTTRTSGTFRTDTQYF
cdr3_nt: TGTGCCAGTACTACCCGGACTAGCGGGACGTTTCGGACAGATACGCAGTATTTT

j_call: TRBJ1-1
clone_size: .
d_call: .
v_call: TRBV9
cdr3_aa: CASSVGLRMNTEAFF
cdr3_nt: TGTGCCAGCAGCGTAGGTCTCAGAATGAACACTGAAGCTTTCTTT

j_call: TRBJ1-2
clone_size: .
d_call: .
v_call: TRBV4-1
cdr3_aa: CASSQDIPPGGYGYTF
cdr3_nt: TGCGCCAGCAGCCAAGATATCCCCCCGGGAGGATATGGCTACACCTTC

j_call: TRBJ2-7
clone_size: .
d_call: TRBD1
v_call: TRBV14
cdr3_aa: CASSKLLGQPYEQYF
cdr3_nt: TGTGCCAGCAGTAAACTACTGGGACAGCCCTACGAGCAGTACTTC

j_call: TRBJ1-1
clone_size: .
d_call: TRBD1
v_call: TRBV6-5
cdr3_aa: CASSYGRGPYEAFF
cdr3_nt: TGTGCCAGCAGTTACGGCAGGGGGCCGTATGAAGCTTTCTTT

j_call: TRBJ1-4
clone_size: once
d_call: .
v_call: TRBV18
cdr3_aa: CASSPVTGAGGEKLFF
cdr3_nt: TGTGCCAGCTCACCGGTGACAGGCGCCGGGGGGGAAAAACTGTTTTTT

j_call: TRBJ1-1
clone_size: .
d_call: TRBD1
v_call: TRBV4-3
cdr3_aa: CASSQDPDRGRVNTEAFF
cdr3_nt: TGCGCCAGCAGCCAAGATCCCGACAGGGGGCGTGTGAACACTGAAGCTTTCTTT

j_call: TRBJ2-2
clone_size: .
d_call: .
v_call: TRBV18
cdr3_aa: CASSPRAAGNTGELFF
cdr3_nt: TGTGCCAGCTCTCCCAGAGCCGCAGGGAACACCGGGGAGCTGTTTTTT